This T cell receptor beta chain was obtained from a study of cytomegalovirus exposure and HLA in healthy donors. Study-wide points: According to a later analysis, most TCR beta chains associated with CMV appeared HLA-restricted.

It was with 60 Vbeta and 13 Jbeta primers that the PCR ran. Clones were read by immunoSEQ multiplex PCR, and TCRdb kept only the in-frame ones, dropping some. The data contain roughly 80,000 clones, around 84% of them singletons. Per germline, CDR1 MDHEN and CDR2 SYDVKM. This CDR3 has 15 residues. Trimming pared 3 bases from V and 2 bases from J, leaving 11 bases between. On this clone itself: Its antigen is not known.

The sequence came from a woman between 50 and 59 years old in good health and CMV-seronegative. The V gene is TRBV28, the J gene TRBJ1-5; D is perhaps TRBD1 (6 bases). Sequencing was done on a sample of PBMCs. The DNA of the CDR3 is TGTGCCAGCAGTTTCCAGCACAGGGGCAATCAGCCCCAGCATTTT. It encodes CASSFQHRGNQPQHF.